The clone carrying this T cell receptor (beta chain) has a single count. Germline V CDR1 and CDR2: SGHTA, FQGNSA. This CDR3 is 14 amino acids long. The V end lost 2 bases, the J end lost 0 bases, and 5 bases lay between the germline ends. These data come from a study of neoadjuvant anti-PD-1 for oral cavity cancer. Background on the study: Nivolumab at 3 mg/kg was mostly given biweekly, three to four doses, pre-surgery. Patients without progression got a fourth dose around day 43.

Profiled with immunoSEQ multiplex PCR; TCRdb holds only in-frame clones, not every one. This table holds about 80,000 clones, 70% to 85% found once. No culture or expansion preceded analysis of these blood cells. The sequencing used PBMCs, collected before nivolumab (anti-PD-1) treatment. The source of this sequence is a person aged 35 to 85 with oral cavity squamous cell carcinoma. The chain links TRBV7-2 to TRBJ1-5; D is undetermined. The CDR3: CASSLHGSNQPQHF. The DNA of the CDR3 is TGTGCCAGCAGCTTACACGGTAGCAATCAGCCCCAGCATTTT. The full variable domain, its missing parts supplied by reference TRBV7-2 and TRBJ1-5, is GAGVSQSPSNKVTEKGKDVELRCDPISGHTALYWYRQSLGQGLEFLIYFQGNSAPDKSGLPSDRFSAERTGGSVSTLTIQRTQQEDSAVYLCASSLHGSNQPQHFGDGTRLSIL.